The 23 T cell receptor beta chains reported below all come from one sample, sequenced in a study of shared clonotypes between healthy human individuals. Method: immunoSEQ multiplex PCR; TCRdb's copy keeps in-frame clones and lacks some. In the table there are 2 million to 3 million clones, roughly 93% of which are singletons. The sample comprised naive CD4+ T cells from PBMCs. Subset specified: CD45RA+ positively selected. Receptors originate from a man between 18 and 35 years old in good health. Some clones in this sample may be carry-over from other donors' samples.

The chain couples TRBV7-3 to TRBJ2-6, with a tentative D call TRBD1 (6 bases). The V gene's germline CDR1 is SGHTA and CDR2 FQGTGA. The V end was cut by 2 bases, the J end by 8 bases, with 22 bases between. The CDR3 is made up of 18 amino acids. CDR3 residues: CASSLPGLGDIVSNVLTF. As DNA, the CDR3 is TGTGCCAGCAGCTTACCGGGGCTCGGGGACATAGTATCCAACGTCCTGACTTTC.

Comment on this clone: Different DNA sequences within this sample yield the same CDR3. The rearrangement links TRBV28 to TRBJ2-2; D remains unclear. V lost 3 bases and J 3 bases, leaving 2 bases between the germline ends. The CDR3 contains 12 residues. The germline V gene has CDR1 MDHEN and CDR2 SYDVKM. CDR3 residues: CASSFHTGELFF. For the CDR3, the DNA is TGTGCCAGCAGTTTCCACACCGGGGAGCTGTTTTTT. The full variable domain, completed using reference TRBV28 and TRBJ2-2, is DVKVTQSSRYLVKRTGEKVFLECVQDMDHENMFWYRQDPGLGLRLIYFSYDVKMKEKGDIPEGYSVSREKKERFSLILESASTNQTSMYLCASSFHTGELFFGEGSRLTVL.

This sequence joins TRBV4-2 and TRBJ1-2, with no clear D. Germline CDR1 is LGHNA and CDR2 is YNFKEQ. Trimming pared 0 bases from V and 5 bases from J, leaving 13 bases between. This CDR3 comprises 15 residues. The CDR3 coding sequence is TGTGCCAGCAGCCAAGATCTTGCGGCCAGTTATGGCTACACCTTC. Protein: CASSQDLAASYGYTF.

Note on this clone: Other DNA variants within this sample encode the same CDR3. The chain combines TRBV6-1 with TRBJ2-3; D unresolved. Germline CDR1 MNHNS, CDR2 SASEGT. The V end lost 8 bases, the J end lost 0 bases, and 12 bases lay between the germline ends. This CDR3 has 14 residues. In nucleotides, the CDR3 is TGTGCCAGCCGAGGATCGACTAGCACAGATACGCAGTATTTT. Protein: CASRGSTSTDTQYF.

The chain employs TRBV18 and TRBJ2-7, with D unclear. Trimming left V 3 bases short and J 7 bases short, with 16 bases between. The CDR3 sequence is 14 residues long. The germline V gene has CDR1 KGHSH and CDR2 LQKENI. The CDR3 reads CASSPRSLKEEQYF. DNA for the CDR3: TGTGCCAGCTCACCCCGGAGCTTAAAGGAGGAGCAGTACTTC.

The rearrangement links TRBV5-1 to TRBJ1-1, with D perhaps matching TRBD1 (6 bases). V shed 0 bases and J shed 3 bases, with 9 bases lying between them. The CDR3 is 14 residues long. Germline V gene sequence: CDR1 SGHRS, CDR2 YFSETQ. The CDR3 DNA reads as TGCGCCAGCAGCTTGGAAAACAGGGACACTGAAGCTTTCTTT. Its protein is CASSLENRDTEAFF.

The J gene is TRBJ2-5, the V gene TRBV28; 8 bases match TRBD1. V was pared by 4 bases and J by 5 bases, with 9 bases of the junction left unmatched. Germline V lookup: CDR1 MDHEN, CDR2 SYDVKM. This CDR3 contains 15 residues. The CDR3 region is CASSSTPGGRETQYF. The CDR3 bases are TGTGCCAGCAGTTCTACCCCAGGGGGCCGGGAGACCCAGTACTTC.

The genes are TRBV10-3 and TRBJ2-3, with TRBD2 identical over 7 bases. V trimming: 7 bases; J trimming: 2 bases; junction bases outside the gene matches: 12. The CDR3 totals 16 residues. Germline assignment: CDR1 ENHRY and CDR2 SYGVKD. The CDR3 loop is CAIKRDSRTLTDTQYF. The CDR3 coding sequence is TGTGCCATCAAGCGGGACTCCCGAACTCTCACAGATACGCAGTATTTT.

The V and J genes are TRBV28 and TRBJ2-7, with no clear D. V was pared by 6 bases and J by 2 bases, with 11 bases between. CDR3 length: 13 amino acids. Looked up from germline, CDR1 is MDHEN and CDR2 is SYDVKM. The CDR3, as DNA: TGTGCCAGCAGAGGAAAGGGTACCTACGAGCAGTACTTC. As protein: CASRGKGTYEQYF.

The sample holds one count of this clone. The CDR3 reads CASSLQHGPIYEQYF. The CDR3 DNA sequence: TGTGCCAGCAGTTTACAGCACGGACCTATCTACGAGCAGTACTTC. The chain employs TRBV27 and TRBJ2-7; D remains unclear. The CDR3 is 15 amino acids. Looked up from germline, CDR1 is MNHEY and CDR2 is SMNVEV (reference sequence). V lost 2 bases and J 3 bases, leaving 14 bases between the germline ends.

J is TRBJ2-1 and V is TRBV4-1; D possibly corresponds to TRBD2 (6 bases). The CDR3 runs to 16 residues. V lost 1 base to trimming and J lost 4 bases, with 14 bases between them. Looked up from germline, CDR1 is MGHRA and CDR2 is YSYEKL. CDR3 in amino acids: CASSQVKASAYNEQFF. In nucleotides, the CDR3 is TGCGCCAGCAGCCAAGTCAAGGCTAGCGCTTACAATGAGCAGTTCTTC.

The chain recombines TRBV28 with TRBJ1-2; D not certain. The germline CDR1 and CDR2 sequences are MDHEN and SYDVKM. Trimming left V 2 bases short and J 4 bases short, with 11 bases between. CDR3 length equals 14 residues. Here the CDR3 DNA reads TGTGCCAGCAGTTTACTTGGGATGGGCTATGGCTACACCTTC. Translation: CASSLLGMGYGYTF.

CDR3 coding DNA: TGCGCCAGCAGTCAATTTAATAAGTCGGTGAACCAAGAGACCCAGTACTTC. Encoded protein: CASSQFNKSVNQETQYF. The V call is TRBV23-1, the J call TRBJ2-5; no clear D gene. TRBV23-1 is flagged as an ORF with uncertain function. Trimming took 1 base from V and 0 from J, leaving 15 bases between them. The CDR3 loop spans 17 amino acids.

The genes are TRBV5-6 and TRBJ2-2; the match to TRBD1 covers 7 bases. The CDR3 spans 17 residues. J lost 4 bases, V lost 2 bases, and 11 bases had no gene match. Looked up from germline, CDR1 is SGHDT and CDR2 is YYEEEE. The CDR3 region is CASSLSLGTAATGELFF. The CDR3 region has the DNA TGTGCCAGCAGCTTATCTTTGGGGACAGCCGCCACCGGGGAGCTGTTTTTT.

This clone was counted a single time. The chain links TRBV28 to TRBJ1-2, with 10 bases lining up with TRBD1. Germline V lookup: CDR1 MDHEN, CDR2 SYDVKM. With V trimmed by 6 bases and J by 0 bases, 4 bases remained unmatched. The CDR3 loop spans 15 amino acids. CDR3: CASRDRGKSNYGYTF. CDR3 DNA sequence: TGTGCCAGCAGGGACAGGGGGAAGTCTAACTATGGCTACACCTTC.

CDR3 coding DNA: TGCGCCAGCAGTCTTTTCGGGTTTTTGCGGGCAGGGCAAGAGACCCAGTACTTC. Amino acids: CASSLFGFLRAGQETQYF. J is TRBJ2-5 and V is TRBV5-1; D is perhaps TRBD1 or TRBD2 (5 bases each). The germline V gene encodes CDR1 SGHRS and CDR2 YFSETQ. This CDR3 comprises 18 residues. The germline V and J ends were trimmed by 5 bases and 2 bases, with 25 bases remaining between them.

V usage is TRBV2 and J usage is TRBJ1-5; possible D gene TRBD1, 5 bases. CDR1 is SNHLY, CDR2 FYNNEI, per germline. Between the trimmed V and J ends, which lost 3 bases and 1 base, there was a span of 7 bases. The CDR3 spans 14 residues. Here the CDR3 DNA reads TGTGCCAGCAGTGACTGGGGGAGCAATCAGCCCCAGCATTTT. Translation gives CASSDWGSNQPQHF. Looking up the rest from reference TRBV2 and TRBJ1-5 gives the full variable domain: EPEVTQTPSHQVTQMGQEVILRCVPISNHLYFYWYRQILGQKVEFLVSFYNNEISEKSEIFDDQFSVERPDGSNFTLKIRSTKLEDSAMYFCASSDWGSNQPQHFGDGTRLSIL.

The chain uses TRBV5-5 and TRBJ1-2; D gene unclear. The germline gives CDR1 SGHKS, CDR2 YYEKEE (reference sequence). The CDR3 runs to 14 residues. Trimming shortened V by 0 bases and J by 4 bases, and 10 bases separated the two germline ends. CDR3 sequence (DNA): TGTGCCAGCAGCTTGGCTGGACCTACCTATGGCTACACCTTC. Its translation: CASSLAGPTYGYTF.

The chain combines TRBV28 with TRBJ1-1; TRBD1 aligns across 8 bases. The CDR3 sequence is 13 residues long. The V segment lost 2 bases and the J segment 6 bases; nucleotides outside the gene matches: 2. Germline CDR1 and CDR2: MDHEN and SYDVKM. This CDR3 reads CASSLQGAAEAFF. The CDR3 nucleotides are TGTGCCAGCAGTTTACAGGGGGCGGCTGAAGCTTTCTTT.

The V gene is TRBV6-6, the J gene TRBJ2-7; D unresolved. This CDR3 has 13 amino acids. The germline CDR1 and CDR2 sequences are MNHNY and SVGAGI (reference sequence). Trimming took off 2 bases at V and 4 bases at J, with 9 bases between the two ends. DNA for the CDR3: TGTGCCAGCAGTTACGAGATGGCTTACGAGCAGTACTTC. Translated: CASSYEMAYEQYF.

This clone appeared a few times. The chain recombines TRBV7-3 with TRBJ2-7; D gene uncertain. This CDR3 spans 13 amino acids. CDR1 and CDR2 from the germline V gene are SGHTA and FQGTGA. The V and J ends lost 5 bases and 0 bases respectively, with 8 bases between them. CDR3 in amino acids: CASSRTDSYEQYF. The CDR3, as DNA: TGTGCCAGCAGCCGGACGGACTCCTACGAGCAGTACTTC.

This clone was observed a single time. In DNA form, the CDR3 reads TGTGCCAGCAAACTCGAGGGGGGGCAAGAGGAGCTGTTTTTT. This gives the protein CASKLEGGQEELFF. V and J are TRBV28 and TRBJ2-2; tentative D call: TRBD2 (7 bases). Between the trimmed V and J ends, which lost 7 bases and 10 bases, there was a span of 19 bases. The germline V gene has CDR1 MDHEN and CDR2 SYDVKM. The CDR3 has 14 amino acids.

The V call is TRBV7-8, the J call TRBJ2-7; TRBD1 matches 9 bases. Germline lookup yields CDR1 SGHVS and CDR2 FQNEAQ. The length of the CDR3 is 14 residues. Losses at the gene ends were 3 bases for V and 7 bases for J; bases not matched to a gene: 7. The CDR3 nucleotides read TGTGCCAGCAGCTTCACAGGGGGCGCGAGGGAGCAGTACTTC. Its translation: CASSFTGGAREQYF.